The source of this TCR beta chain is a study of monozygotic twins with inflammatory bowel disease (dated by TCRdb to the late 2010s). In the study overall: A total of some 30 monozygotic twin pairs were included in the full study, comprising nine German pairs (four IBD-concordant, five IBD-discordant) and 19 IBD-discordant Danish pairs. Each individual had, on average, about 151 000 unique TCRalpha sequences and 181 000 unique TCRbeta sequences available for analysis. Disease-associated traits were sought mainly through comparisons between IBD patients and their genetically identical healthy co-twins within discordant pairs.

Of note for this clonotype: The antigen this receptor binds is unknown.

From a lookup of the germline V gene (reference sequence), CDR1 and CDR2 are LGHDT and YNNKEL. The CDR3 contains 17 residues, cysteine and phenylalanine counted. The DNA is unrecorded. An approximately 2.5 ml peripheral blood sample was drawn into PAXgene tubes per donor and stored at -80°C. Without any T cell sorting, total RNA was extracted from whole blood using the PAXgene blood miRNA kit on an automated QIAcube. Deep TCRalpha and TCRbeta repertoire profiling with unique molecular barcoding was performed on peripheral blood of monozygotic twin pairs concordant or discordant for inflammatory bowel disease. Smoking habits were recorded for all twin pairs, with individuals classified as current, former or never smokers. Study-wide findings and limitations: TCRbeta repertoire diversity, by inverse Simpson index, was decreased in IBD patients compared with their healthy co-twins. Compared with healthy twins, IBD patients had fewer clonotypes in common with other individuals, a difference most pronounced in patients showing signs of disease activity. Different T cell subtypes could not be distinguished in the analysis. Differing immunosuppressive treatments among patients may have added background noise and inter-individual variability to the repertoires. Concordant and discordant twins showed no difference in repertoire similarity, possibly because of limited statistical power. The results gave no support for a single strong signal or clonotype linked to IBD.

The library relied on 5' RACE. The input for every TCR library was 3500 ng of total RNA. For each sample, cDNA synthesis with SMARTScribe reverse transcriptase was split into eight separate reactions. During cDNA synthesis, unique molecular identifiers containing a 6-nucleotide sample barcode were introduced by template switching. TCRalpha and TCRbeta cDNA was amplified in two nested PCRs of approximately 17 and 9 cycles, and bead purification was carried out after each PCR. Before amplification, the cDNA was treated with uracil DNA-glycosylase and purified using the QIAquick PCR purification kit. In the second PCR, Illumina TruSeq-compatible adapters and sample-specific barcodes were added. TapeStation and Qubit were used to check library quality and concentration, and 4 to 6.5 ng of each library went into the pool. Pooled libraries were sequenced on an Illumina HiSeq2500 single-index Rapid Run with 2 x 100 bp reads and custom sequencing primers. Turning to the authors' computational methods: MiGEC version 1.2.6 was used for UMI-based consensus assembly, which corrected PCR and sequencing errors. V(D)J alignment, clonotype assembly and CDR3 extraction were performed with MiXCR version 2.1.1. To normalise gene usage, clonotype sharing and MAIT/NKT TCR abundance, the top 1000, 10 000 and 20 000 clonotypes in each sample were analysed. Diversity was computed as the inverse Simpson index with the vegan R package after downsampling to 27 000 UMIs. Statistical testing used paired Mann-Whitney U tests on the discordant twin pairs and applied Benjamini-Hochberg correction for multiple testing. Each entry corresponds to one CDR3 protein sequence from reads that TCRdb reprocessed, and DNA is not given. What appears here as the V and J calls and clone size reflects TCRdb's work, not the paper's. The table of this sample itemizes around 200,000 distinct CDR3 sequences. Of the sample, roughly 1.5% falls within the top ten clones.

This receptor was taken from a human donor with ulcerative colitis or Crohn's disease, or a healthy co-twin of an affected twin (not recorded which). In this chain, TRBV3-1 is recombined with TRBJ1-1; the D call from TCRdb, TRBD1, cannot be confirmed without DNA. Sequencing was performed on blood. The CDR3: CASSQGRDSFMNTEAFF.